This T cell receptor beta chain emerged from a study of blood T cell repertoires in COVID-19. Overall study context: Nucleic acid was either cDNA or gDNA, and it came from T cells, B-cell-depleted T cells, or PBMCs.

Original data processing: Quantification of nucleated cells was approximated via reference gene primer amplification. Method: immunoSEQ multiplex PCR; TCRdb's copy keeps in-frame clones and lacks some. V and J calls and clone size are those listed in that table; D and trimming were worked out from the DNA. The sample lists 250,000 or so clones; 75% to 90% were seen once. Only one count was recorded for this clone. The age range of participants was 18 to 89 years, with residence in about 25 US areas. Individuals in the exposed group had encountered a COVID-19 case within 2 weeks preceding study entry. The sequence was obtained from a woman in her 40s who had been exposed to COVID-19. Sequences were obtained from PBMCs or T cells enriched from blood (not recorded which).

The CDR3 nucleotides read TGTGCCAGCAGCCTAAGGAGATCCAATGAGCAGTTCTTC. It codes for CASSLRRSNEQFF. The chain recombines TRBV14 with TRBJ2-1; no clear D gene. The CDR3 runs to 13 residues. CDR1 and CDR2 (germline): SGHDN, FVKESK. V dropped 4 bases and J dropped 6 bases, with 10 bases sitting between them.